This T cell receptor beta chain was observed in a study of blood T cell repertoires in COVID-19. For the study at large: Spain, Italy and the United States supplied samples that represented acute and convalescent COVID-19. T cells, B-cell-depleted T cells, or PBMCs provided the cDNA or gDNA that served as material.

CDR3 length equals 15 residues. Trimming stripped 10 bases from V and 1 base from J, with 17 bases between. The V gene's germline CDR1 is SNHLY and CDR2 FYNNEI. Original methodology: For nucleated cells, counts were estimated from reference gene primer amplification. This table comes from immunoSEQ multiplex PCR, and its TCRdb copy is limited to in-frame clones, with some not included. That table furnishes V, J and clone size, whereas the DNA furnished D and trimming. Of over 75,000 clones in the sample, 75% to 90% were seen once. The sequencing input was peripheral blood. The source is an older woman with acute or convalescent COVID-19. The V call is TRBV2, the J call TRBJ2-1; tentative D call: TRBD1 (6 bases). This CDR3 reads CATAITGFSYNEQFF. For the CDR3, the DNA is TGTGCCACCGCGATCACAGGGTTTTCCTACAATGAGCAGTTCTTC.